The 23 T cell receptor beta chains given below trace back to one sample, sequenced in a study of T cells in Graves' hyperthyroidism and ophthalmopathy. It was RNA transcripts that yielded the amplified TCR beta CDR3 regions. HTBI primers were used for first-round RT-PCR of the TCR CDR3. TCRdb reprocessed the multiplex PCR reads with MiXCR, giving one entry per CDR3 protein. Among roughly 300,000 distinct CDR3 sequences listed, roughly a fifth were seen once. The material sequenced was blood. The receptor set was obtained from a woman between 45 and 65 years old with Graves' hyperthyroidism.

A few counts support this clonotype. Written as DNA, the CDR3 is TGTGCCTGGAGTGCCTCCGGGACTGGTAATGAAAAACTGTTTTTT. Encoded protein: CAWSASGTGNEKLFF. V usage is TRBV30 and J usage is TRBJ1-4; maybe TRBD1 (5 bases). There are 15 residues in the CDR3. The V and J ends lost 1 base and 4 bases respectively, with 13 bases between them. Per the germline V gene, CDR1 is GTSNPN and CDR2 is SVGIG (reference sequence).

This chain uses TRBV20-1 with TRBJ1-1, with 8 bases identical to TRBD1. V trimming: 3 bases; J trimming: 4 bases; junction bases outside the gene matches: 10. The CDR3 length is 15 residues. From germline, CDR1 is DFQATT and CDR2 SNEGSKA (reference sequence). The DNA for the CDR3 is TGCAGTGCTAGTCCCGACAGGGGCTTGGCCACTGAAGCTTTCTTT. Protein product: CSASPDRGLATEAFF.

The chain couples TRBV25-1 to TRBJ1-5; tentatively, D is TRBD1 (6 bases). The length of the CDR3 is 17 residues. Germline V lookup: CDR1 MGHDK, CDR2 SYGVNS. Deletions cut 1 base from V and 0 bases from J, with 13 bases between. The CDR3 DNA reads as TGTGCCAGCAGTGAATTACAGGGTATCAATAGCAATCAGCCCCAGCATTTT. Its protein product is CASSELQGINSNQPQHF. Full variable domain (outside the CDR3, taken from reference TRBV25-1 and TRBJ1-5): EADIYQTPRYLVIGTGKKITLECSQTMGHDKMYWYQQDPGMELHLIHYSYGVNSTEKGDLSSESTVSRIRTEHFPLTLESARPSHTSQYLCASSELQGINSNQPQHFGDGTRLSIL.

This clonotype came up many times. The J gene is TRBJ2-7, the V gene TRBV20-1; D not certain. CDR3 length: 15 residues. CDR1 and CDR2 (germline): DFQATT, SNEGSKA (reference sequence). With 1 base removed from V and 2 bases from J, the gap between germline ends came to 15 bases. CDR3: CSARGGRQMTYEQYF. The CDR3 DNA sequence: TGCAGTGCTAGAGGTGGCAGGCAGATGACCTACGAGCAGTACTTC.

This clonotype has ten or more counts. The CDR3 protein is CASSLSASWSETQYF. The CDR3 nucleotides read TGTGCCAGCAGCTTAAGTGCTAGCTGGTCGGAGACCCAGTACTTC. This chain joins TRBV11-1 and TRBJ2-5; D perhaps matches TRBD2 (5 bases). V was clipped by 2 bases and J by 5 bases, with 15 bases between them. Germline CDR1 reads SGHAT; CDR2 reads FQDESV (reference sequence). The CDR3 spans 15 residues.

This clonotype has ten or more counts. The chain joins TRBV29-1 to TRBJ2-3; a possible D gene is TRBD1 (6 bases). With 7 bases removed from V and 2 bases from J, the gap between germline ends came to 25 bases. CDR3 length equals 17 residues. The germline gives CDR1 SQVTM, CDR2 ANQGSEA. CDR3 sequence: CSGHDTGPEGPTDTQYF. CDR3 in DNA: TGCAGCGGCCACGACACAGGGCCCGAGGGCCCCACAGATACGCAGTATTTT.

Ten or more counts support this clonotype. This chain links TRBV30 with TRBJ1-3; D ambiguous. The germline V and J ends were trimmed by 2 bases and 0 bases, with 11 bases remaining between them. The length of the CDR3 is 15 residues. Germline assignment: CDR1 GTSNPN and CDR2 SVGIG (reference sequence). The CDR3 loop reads CAWSFAGHSGNTIYF. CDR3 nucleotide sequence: TGTGCCTGGAGTTTTGCGGGTCACTCTGGAAACACCATATATTTT.

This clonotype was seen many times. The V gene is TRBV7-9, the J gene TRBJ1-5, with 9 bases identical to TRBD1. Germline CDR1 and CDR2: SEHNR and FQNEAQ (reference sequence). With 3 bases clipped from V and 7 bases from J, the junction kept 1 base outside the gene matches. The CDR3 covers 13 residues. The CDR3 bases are TGTGCCAGCAGCTTTGACAGGGGGCAGCCCCAGCATTTT. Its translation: CASSFDRGQPQHF.

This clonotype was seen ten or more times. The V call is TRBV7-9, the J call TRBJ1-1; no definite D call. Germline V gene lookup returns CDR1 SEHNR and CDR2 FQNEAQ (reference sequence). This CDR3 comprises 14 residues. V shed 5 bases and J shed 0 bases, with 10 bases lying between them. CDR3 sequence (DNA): TGTGCCAGCAGCCCCCTCGGAATGAACACTGAAGCTTTCTTT. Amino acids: CASSPLGMNTEAFF.

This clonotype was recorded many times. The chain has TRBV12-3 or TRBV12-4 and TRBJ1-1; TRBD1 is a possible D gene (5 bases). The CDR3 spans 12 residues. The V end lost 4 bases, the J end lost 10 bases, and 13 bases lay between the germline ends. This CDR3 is CASSSGAAGAFF. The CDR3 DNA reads TGTGCCAGCAGTTCCGGGGCCGCTGGAGCTTTCTTT.

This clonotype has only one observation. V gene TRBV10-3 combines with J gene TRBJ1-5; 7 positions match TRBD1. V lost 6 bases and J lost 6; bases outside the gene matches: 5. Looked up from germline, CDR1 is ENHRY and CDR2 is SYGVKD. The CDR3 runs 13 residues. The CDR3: CAIRGTDSQPQHF. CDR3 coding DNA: TGTGCCATCAGAGGGACAGACAGTCAGCCCCAGCATTTT.

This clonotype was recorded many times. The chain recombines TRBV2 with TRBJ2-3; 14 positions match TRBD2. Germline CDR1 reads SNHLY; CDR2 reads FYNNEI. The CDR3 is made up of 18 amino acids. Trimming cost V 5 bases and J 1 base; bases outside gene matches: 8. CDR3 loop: CASSTPGLAGVRTDTQYF. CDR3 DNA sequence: TGTGCCAGCAGTACTCCGGGACTAGCGGGAGTACGCACAGATACGCAGTATTTT.

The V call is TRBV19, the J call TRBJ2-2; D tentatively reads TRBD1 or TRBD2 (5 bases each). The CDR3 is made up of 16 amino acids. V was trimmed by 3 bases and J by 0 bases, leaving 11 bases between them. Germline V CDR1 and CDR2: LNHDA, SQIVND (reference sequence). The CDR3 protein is CASSIPGRPNTGELFF. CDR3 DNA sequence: TGTGCCAGTAGTATCCCGGGACGGCCGAACACCGGGGAGCTGTTTTTT.

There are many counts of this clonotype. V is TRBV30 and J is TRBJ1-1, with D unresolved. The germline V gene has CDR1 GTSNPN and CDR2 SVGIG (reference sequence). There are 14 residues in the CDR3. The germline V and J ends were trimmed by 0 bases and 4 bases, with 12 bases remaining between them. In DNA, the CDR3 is TGTGCCTGGAGTGTACGGAGGATTTCCACTGAAGCTTTCTTT. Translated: CAWSVRRISTEAFF.

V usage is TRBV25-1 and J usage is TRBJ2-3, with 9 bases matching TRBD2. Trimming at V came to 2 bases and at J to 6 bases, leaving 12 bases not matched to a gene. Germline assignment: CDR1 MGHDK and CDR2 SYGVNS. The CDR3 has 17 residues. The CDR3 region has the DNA TGTGCCAGCAGTGAAATAGCGGCGGGAGGGCCAGGGGATACGCAGTATTTT. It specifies CASSEIAAGGPGDTQYF.

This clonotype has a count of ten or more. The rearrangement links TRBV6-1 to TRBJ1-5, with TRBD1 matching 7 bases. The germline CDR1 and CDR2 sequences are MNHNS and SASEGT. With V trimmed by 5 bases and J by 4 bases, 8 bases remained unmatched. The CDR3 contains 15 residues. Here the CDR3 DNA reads TGTGCCAGCAGTTTCCGACAGGGTGGGAATCAGCCCCAGCATTTT. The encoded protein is CASSFRQGGNQPQHF.

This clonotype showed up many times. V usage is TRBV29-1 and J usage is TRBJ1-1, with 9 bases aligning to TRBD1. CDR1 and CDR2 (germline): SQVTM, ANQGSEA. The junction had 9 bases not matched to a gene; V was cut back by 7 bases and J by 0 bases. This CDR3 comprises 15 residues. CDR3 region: CSACPGTGMNTEAFF. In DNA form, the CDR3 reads TGCAGCGCCTGTCCCGGGACAGGGATGAACACTGAAGCTTTCTTT.

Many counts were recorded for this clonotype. CDR3 nucleotides: TGTGCCAGCAGCTGGGACAGGGGAGAGACCCAGTACTTC. It translates to CASSWDRGETQYF. The J gene is TRBJ2-5, the V gene TRBV5-6; 10 nucleotides align to TRBD1. CDR3 length: 13 amino acids. Germline V gives CDR1 SGHDT, CDR2 YYEEEE. Trimming took 3 bases from V and 4 from J; bases not matched to a gene: 0.

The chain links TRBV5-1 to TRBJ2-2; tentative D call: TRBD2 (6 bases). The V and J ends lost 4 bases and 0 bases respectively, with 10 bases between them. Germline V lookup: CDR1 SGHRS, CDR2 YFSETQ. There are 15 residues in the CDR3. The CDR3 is CASSTAGTNTGELFF. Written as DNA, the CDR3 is TGCGCCAGCAGCACAGCGGGTACGAACACCGGGGAGCTGTTTTTT.

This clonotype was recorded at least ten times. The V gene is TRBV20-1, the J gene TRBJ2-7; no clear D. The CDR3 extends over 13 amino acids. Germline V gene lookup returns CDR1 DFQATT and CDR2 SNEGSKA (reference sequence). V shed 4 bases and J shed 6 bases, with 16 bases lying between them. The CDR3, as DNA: TGCAGTGCTACCTTAGGGCCGACGGGCGAGCAGTACTTC. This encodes CSATLGPTGEQYF.

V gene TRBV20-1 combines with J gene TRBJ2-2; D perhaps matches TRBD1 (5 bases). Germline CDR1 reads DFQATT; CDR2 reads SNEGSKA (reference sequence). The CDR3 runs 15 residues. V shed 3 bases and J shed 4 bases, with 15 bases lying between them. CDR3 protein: CSASGPSRGTGELFF. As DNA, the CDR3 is TGCAGTGCTAGTGGGCCCTCTAGGGGCACCGGGGAGCTGTTTTTT.

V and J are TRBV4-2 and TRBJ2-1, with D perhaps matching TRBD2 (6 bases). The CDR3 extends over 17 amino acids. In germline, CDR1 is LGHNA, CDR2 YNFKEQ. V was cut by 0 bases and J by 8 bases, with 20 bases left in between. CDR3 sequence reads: CASSQDQRAGQGDEQFF. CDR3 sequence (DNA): TGTGCCAGCAGCCAAGATCAAAGAGCGGGCCAAGGAGATGAGCAGTTCTTC.

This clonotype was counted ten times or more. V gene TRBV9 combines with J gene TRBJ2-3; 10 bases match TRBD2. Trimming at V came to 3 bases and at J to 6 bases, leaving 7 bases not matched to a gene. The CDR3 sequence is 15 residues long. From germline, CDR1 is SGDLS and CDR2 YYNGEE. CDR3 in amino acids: CASSGPGLASDTQYF. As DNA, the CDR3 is TGTGCCAGCAGCGGACCGGGACTAGCGTCTGATACGCAGTATTTT.